There are a few counts of the clone carrying this T cell receptor (beta chain). Each CDR3 protein gets one entry after TCRdb re-called the RT-PCR reads with MiXCR. The table records about a million distinct CDR3 sequences, approximately 18% of them present only once. The source of the sample is a study of patients and donors after allogeneic stem cell transplantation. The germline V and J ends were trimmed by 4 bases and 4 bases, with 17 bases remaining between them. The germline V gene has CDR1 MNHNS and CDR2 SASEGT. CDR3 length: 15 residues. Sequencing input: blood, either unsorted or a sorted T cell fraction (not recorded which). The receptor comes from a human donor who was either an allogeneic HSCT recipient or a stem cell or donor lymphocyte infusion donor (not recorded which). It is not recorded whose cells these are; they may come from a transplant donor. This chain links TRBV6-1 with TRBJ2-7, with D possibly TRBD2 on 7 matching bases. The CDR3 nucleotides are TGTGCCAGCAGTGCCCCTGGGGGGGCAAGGTACGAGCAGTACTTC. Its translation: CASSAPGGARYEQYF.